The 13 T cell receptor beta chains listed next were all sequenced from one sample in a study of control samples from healthy donors and cancer patients. This table comes from immunoSEQ multiplex PCR, and its TCRdb copy is limited to in-frame clones, with some not included. The sample lists over 150,000 clones, just under 95% seen once, with approximately 5.7% in the top ten. The sequenced material came from blood. The receptors come from a man aged 35-49 years in good health.

The V and J genes are TRBV5-4 and TRBJ1-1; 7 nucleotides align to TRBD1. The V gene end was trimmed by 4 bases and the J gene end by 0 bases; junction bases not matched to a gene: 3. The germline CDR1 and CDR2 sequences are SGHNT and YYREEE (reference sequence). The CDR3 is 14 residues long. Written as DNA, the CDR3 is TGTGCCAGCAGCGTTGACAGGGTGAACACTGAAGCTTTCTTT. This encodes CASSVDRVNTEAFF.

About this clone itself: Sequence at one end of the junction differs from germline and may be a read error. The V and J genes are TRBV3-1 (or the pseudogene TRBV3-2) and TRBJ1-1; D gene ambiguous. CDR1 is LGHDT, CDR2 YNNKEL, per germline (reference sequence). The CDR3 is made up of 12 amino acids. The CDR3 reads CASSPPNTEALF. The CDR3 DNA follows: TGTGCCAGCAGCCCCCCCAACACTGAAGCTCTCTTT.

The chain couples TRBV9 to TRBJ1-2; D is uncertain. Germline assignment: CDR1 SGDLS and CDR2 YYNGEE. V gave up 5 bases and J gave up 4 bases, with 6 bases separating them. The CDR3 loop spans 11 amino acids. The chain's CDR3 is CASSDPYGYTF. CDR3 nucleotide sequence: TGTGCCAGCAGTGACCCCTATGGCTACACCTTC.

V and J are TRBV4-3 and TRBJ1-4, with a weak D call TRBD1 (5 bases). The V end was cut by 0 bases, the J end by 3 bases, with 14 bases between. This CDR3 is built from 17 residues. Germline loops: CDR1 LGHNA, CDR2 YSLEER. The CDR3: CASSQDHRGGSNEKLFF. The CDR3 bases are TGCGCCAGCAGCCAAGATCATAGGGGAGGGTCTAATGAAAAACTGTTTTTT.

The rearrangement joins TRBV11-2 to TRBJ1-2, with D possibly being TRBD1 (6 bases). CDR1 SGHAT and CDR2 FQNNGV come from the germline V gene. The V end lost 0 bases, the J end lost 0 bases, and 17 bases lay between the germline ends. This CDR3 contains 18 residues. CDR3 nucleotide sequence: TGTGCCAGCAGCTTAGAGGGTGCAGGGGTCGTTCCTAACTATGGCTACACCTTC. Its translation: CASSLEGAGVVPNYGYTF.

V is TRBV19 and J is TRBJ1-5; maybe TRBD1 (5 bases). The CDR3 spans 16 residues. CDR1 and CDR2 (germline): LNHDA, SQIVND (reference sequence). Trimming left V 6 bases short and J 0 bases short, with 15 bases between. CDR3 residues: CASSRRDGISNQPQHF. CDR3 DNA: TGTGCCAGTAGCAGACGGGACGGAATTAGCAATCAGCCCCAGCATTTT.

The rearrangement uses TRBV7-9 and TRBJ2-1, with D perhaps matching TRBD2 (6 bases). Germline CDR1 reads SEHNR; CDR2 reads FQNEAQ (reference sequence). This CDR3 region has 17 residues. V was trimmed by 4 bases and J by 1 base, leaving 17 bases between them. Here the CDR3 reads CASSSQPSGPSYNEQFF. In DNA, the CDR3 is TGTGCCAGCAGCTCTCAGCCCAGCGGGCCTTCCTACAATGAGCAGTTCTTC.

The V gene is TRBV6-5, the J gene TRBJ1-1, with D perhaps matching TRBD1 (6 bases). Germline V gene sequence: CDR1 MNHEY, CDR2 SVGAGI. V was cut by 0 bases and J by 2 bases, with 13 bases left in between. The CDR3 is 16 amino acids. CDR3 nucleotides: TGTGCCAGCAGTTACTCGCTAGGACAGACTAACACTGAAGCTTTCTTT. Translating gives CASSYSLGQTNTEAFF.

This chain joins TRBV27 and TRBJ1-5, with D uncertain. The CDR3 totals 15 residues. Trimming removed 5 bases from V and 5 bases from J, with 16 bases in between. Germline V gene sequence: CDR1 MNHEY, CDR2 SMNVEV (reference sequence). The CDR3 sequence: CASSPRGPFYQPQHF. The CDR3 DNA reads TGTGCCAGCAGTCCACGCGGACCTTTCTATCAGCCCCAGCATTTT.

The CDR3 bases are TGTGCCTGGAACGTAGAGACGAACACCGGGGAGCTGTTTTTT. Translated, it gives CAWNVETNTGELFF. The chain combines TRBV30 with TRBJ2-2, with D hard to call. This CDR3 comprises 14 residues. Germline CDR1 and CDR2: GTSNPN and SVGIG (reference sequence). V dropped 4 bases and J dropped 0 bases, with 9 bases sitting between them.

The chain carries TRBV4-3 and TRBJ2-7; TRBD2 matches at 11 bases. This CDR3 has 15 amino acids. Germline CDR1 and CDR2: LGHNA and YSLEER. V dropped 2 bases and J dropped 2; count of bases not matched to a gene: 2. CDR3 bases: TGCGCCAGCAGCCAAATTAGCGGGGGGGCCTACGAGCAGTACTTC. This encodes CASSQISGGAYEQYF.

This chain joins TRBV24-1 and TRBJ1-1; perhaps TRBD1 as D (5 bases). This CDR3 has 15 residues. Per the germline V gene, CDR1 is KGHDR and CDR2 is SFDVKD. The ends were cut back, 7 bases at V and 5 bases at J, with 19 bases in the middle. CDR3 in DNA: TGTGCCACCAGGACAGTTCAAGGCTTCGGGACTGAAGCTTTCTTT. The encoded protein is CATRTVQGFGTEAFF.

The V call is TRBV5-1, the J call TRBJ1-1; D is possibly TRBD1 (6 bases). CDR3 length: 13 residues. V gave up 7 bases and J gave up 5 bases, with 15 bases separating them. Per the germline V gene, CDR1 is SGHRS and CDR2 is YFSETQ. Here the CDR3 reads CASSRTGSTEAFF. CDR3 sequence (DNA): TGCGCCAGCTCTAGAACAGGGAGTACTGAAGCTTTCTTT.